This T cell receptor beta chain was identified during a study of blood T cell repertoires in COVID-19. Background on the study: Italy, Spain and the United States were the sources of the convalescent and acute COVID-19 samples.

Trimming at V came to 5 bases and at J to 4 bases, leaving 0 bases not matched to a gene. Germline CDR1 and CDR2: SGHDN and FVKESK. There are 12 residues in the CDR3. The method was immunoSEQ multiplex PCR; TCRdb's version includes in-frame clones alone and lacks a portion of them. Of 250,000 to 300,000 clones detected, around nine tenths appear once; the ten largest clones hold around 11%. The genes are TRBV14 and TRBJ2-3; 7 bases are a match to TRBD1. The material sequenced was peripheral blood. The receptor's source is a woman aged 25 to 45 with COVID-19, enrolled during active disease. Here the CDR3 reads CASSTGADTQYF. In nucleotides, the CDR3 is TGTGCCAGCAGCACAGGGGCAGATACGCAGTATTTT.